These 16 T cell receptor beta chains were sequenced from one sample in a study of cytomegalovirus exposure and HLA in healthy donors (dated by TCRdb to 2016 to 2017). The library was prepared using the immunoSEQ multiplex PCR assay. The multiplex PCR relied on a mix of 60 forward primers for TCR Vbeta segments and 13 reverse primers for TCR Jbeta segments. TCRdb mirrors the immuneACCESS table, restricted to in-frame sequences. Some clones are absent from its copies; in checked studies, under half trace to an unresolved V gene, and the reason for the others is unknown. The sample table shows about 190,000 clones, and about four fifths are seen once. 13% to 15% of the sample is held by the ten biggest clonotypes. The sequenced sample was PBMCs. These receptors all stem from a young woman in good health and CMV-seropositive.

The chain couples TRBV7-9 to TRBJ1-1; the match to TRBD1 covers 9 bases. Germline CDR1 reads SEHNR; CDR2 reads FQNEAQ (reference sequence). The CDR3 runs to 12 residues. The junction had 4 bases not matched to a gene; V was cut back by 5 bases and J by 9 bases. The CDR3 DNA sequence: TGTGCCAGCAGCCCGGACAGGGGCAAAGCTTTCTTT. Protein: CASSPDRGKAFF.

The V gene is TRBV11-2, the J gene TRBJ2-7, with 7 nucleotides matching TRBD1. This CDR3 contains 15 residues. V dropped 2 bases and J dropped 1; count of bases not matched to a gene: 5. CDR1 is SGHAT, CDR2 FQNNGV, per germline. The CDR3 DNA reads as TGTGCCAGCAGCTTAACAGGGGATCCTTCCTACGAGCAGTACTTC. Its translation: CASSLTGDPSYEQYF. Full variable domain (remainder filled in from reference TRBV11-2 and TRBJ2-7): EAGVAQSPRYKIIEKRQSVAFWCNPISGHATLYWYQQILGQGPKLLIQFQNNGVVDDSQLPKDRFSAERLKGVDSTLKIQPAKLEDSAVYLCASSLTGDPSYEQYFGPGTRLTVT.

In its sample, this clone was seen a few times. The chain carries TRBV5-8 and TRBJ1-1; possibly TRBD1 for D (5 bases). Germline CDR1 and CDR2: SGHTS and YDEGEE. The CDR3 length is 14 residues. Trimming pared 8 bases from V and 3 bases from J, leaving 17 bases between. CDR3 DNA sequence: TGTGCCAGTAACCCATGGGGCAAAGACACTGAAGCTTTCTTT. It is translated as CASNPWGKDTEAFF.

V gene TRBV5-1 combines with J gene TRBJ2-5; tentatively, D is TRBD2 (6 bases). The germline V gene has CDR1 SGHRS and CDR2 YFSETQ. V lost 3 bases and J lost 4, with 22 bases in between. The length of the CDR3 is 17 residues. CDR3 bases: TGCGCCAGCAGCTCCACGGAGGGGTCCGTTCGCGGAGAGACCCAGTACTTC. The encoded protein is CASSSTEGSVRGETQYF. Looking up the rest from reference TRBV5-1 and TRBJ2-5 gives the full variable domain: KAGVTQTPRYLIKTRGQQVTLSCSPISGHRSVSWYQQTPGQGLQFLFEYFSETQRNKGNFPGRFSGRQFSNSRSEMNVSTLELGDSALYLCASSSTEGSVRGETQYFGPGTRLLVL.

This clone appeared a few times. The genes are TRBV28 and TRBJ2-2; 9 bases are a match to TRBD1. After removal of 6 bases from V and 6 bases from J, the junction contained 5 bases not matched to a gene. The length of the CDR3 is 14 residues. Germline CDR1 and CDR2: MDHEN and SYDVKM. In DNA, the CDR3 is TGTGCCAGCAGGGGGACAGGGCTCGCCGGGGAGCTGTTTTTT. It codes for CASRGTGLAGELFF.

V gene TRBV5-1 combines with J gene TRBJ2-2, with D maybe TRBD2 (6 bases). There are 12 residues in the CDR3. The V end was cut by 6 bases, the J end by 6 bases, with 9 bases between. Germline V gene data show CDR1 as SGHRS and CDR2 as YFSETQ. CDR3 region: CASNRDSGELFF. In nucleotides, the CDR3 is TGCGCCAGCAATCGGGACTCCGGGGAGCTGTTTTTT.

The rearrangement uses TRBV19 and TRBJ1-5; D ambiguous. This CDR3 is 13 amino acids long. Trimming left V 6 bases short and J 4 bases short, with 10 bases between. CDR1 is LNHDA, CDR2 SQIVND, per germline (reference sequence). The chain's CDR3 is CASRTVANQPQHF. DNA of the CDR3: TGTGCCAGTAGAACAGTGGCGAATCAGCCCCAGCATTTT.

This chain uses TRBV7-8 with TRBJ2-7; D perhaps matches TRBD2 (6 bases). The CDR3 is made up of 15 amino acids. V dropped 8 bases and J dropped 4 bases, with 21 bases sitting between them. CDR1 and CDR2 from the germline V gene are SGHVS and FQNEAQ. This CDR3 reads CASFALGGSSYEQYF. The CDR3 DNA sequence: TGTGCCAGCTTTGCCCTCGGGGGTAGTTCGTACGAGCAGTACTTC. The variable domain in full, completed from reference TRBV7-8 and TRBJ2-7, reads GAGVSQSPRYKVAKRGQDVALRCDPISGHVSLFWYQQALGQGPEFLTYFQNEAQLDKSGLPSDRFFAERPEGSVSTLKIQRTQQEDSAVYLCASFALGGSSYEQYFGPGTRLTVT.

This clone was detected a few times. The V and J genes are TRBV5-6 and TRBJ2-2, with 9 positions matching TRBD2. CDR3 length: 16 amino acids. Trimming cost V 0 bases and J 4 bases; bases outside gene matches: 4. Germline CDR1 SGHDT, CDR2 YYEEEE. CDR3 in amino acids: CASSLVGTSLTGELFF. The CDR3 nucleotides are TGTGCCAGCAGCTTGGTTGGGACTAGCCTCACCGGGGAGCTGTTTTTT.

The chain is built from TRBV2 and TRBJ2-3; the match to TRBD2 covers 7 bases. The trim removed 7 bases at V and 0 bases at J, leaving 4 bases unmatched. Germline-derived CDR1 and CDR2 are SNHLY and FYNNEI. This CDR3 is built from 14 residues. CDR3 sequence (DNA): TGTGCCAGCAAGGCGGGGGTCAGCACAGATACGCAGTATTTT. It codes for CASKAGVSTDTQYF.

The chain couples TRBV7-8 to TRBJ2-7; 8 nucleotides match TRBD1. After removal of 5 bases from V and 3 bases from J, the junction contained 15 bases not matched to a gene. CDR3 size: 17 residues. Looked up from germline, CDR1 is SGHVS and CDR2 is FQNEAQ. CDR3: CASSPLPQDRANYEQYF. In DNA form, the CDR3 reads TGTGCCAGCAGCCCCCTCCCCCAGGACAGGGCAAACTACGAGCAGTACTTC.

CDR3 sequence reads: CAWTTPGLAGTDTQYF. The CDR3 DNA sequence: TGTGCCTGGACGACACCGGGACTAGCGGGCACAGATACGCAGTATTTT. This chain joins TRBV30 and TRBJ2-3; TRBD2 agrees at 11 bases. The junction had 7 bases not matched to a gene; V was cut back by 4 bases and J by 1 base. Per the germline V gene, CDR1 is GTSNPN and CDR2 is SVGIG (reference sequence). This CDR3 region has 16 residues.

This clone was counted only a few times. J is TRBJ1-5 and V is TRBV18, with D possibly matching TRBD1 (6 bases). With 3 bases removed from V and 6 bases from J, the gap between germline ends came to 12 bases. The CDR3 loop spans 14 amino acids. CDR1 and CDR2 from the germline V gene are KGHSH and LQKENI. The CDR3 spells CASSPVGAGQPQHF. The CDR3 nucleotides read TGTGCCAGCTCACCCGTGGGGGCGGGTCAGCCCCAGCATTTT.

The chain carries TRBV28 and TRBJ1-5; D may be TRBD1 (5 bases). V shed 8 bases and J shed 7 bases, with 24 bases lying between them. This CDR3 is 16 amino acids long. Looked up from germline, CDR1 is MDHEN and CDR2 is SYDVKM. The CDR3 region is CASSLRVGQGEQPQHF. As DNA, the CDR3 is TGTGCCAGCTCCCTAAGGGTCGGGCAGGGCGAACAGCCCCAGCATTTT.

The chain combines TRBV28 with TRBJ1-1; possibly TRBD1 for D (6 bases). V lost 7 bases and J lost 2, with 8 bases in between. The CDR3 extends over 12 amino acids. From germline, CDR1 is MDHEN and CDR2 SYDVKM. CDR3 in DNA: TGTGCCAGCATGGGGGCTAACACTGAAGCTTTCTTT. This encodes CASMGANTEAFF.

This chain uses TRBV5-1 with TRBJ2-5, with 7 bases lining up with TRBD2. Germline-derived CDR1 and CDR2 are SGHRS and YFSETQ. The CDR3 has 16 amino acids. V shed 1 base and J 3 bases; nucleotides not matched to a gene: 9. The CDR3 here is CASSLFLAGGEETQYF. The CDR3 coding sequence is TGCGCCAGCAGCTTGTTCTTAGCGGGTGGGGAAGAGACCCAGTACTTC.